Following are 30 T cell receptor beta chains from one sample sequenced in a study of blood T cells in healthy people across ages. Primers used in a second PCR of roughly 6 to 12 cycles were a sample-barcoded 5' primer and a J-beta primer mix. TCRdb itself ran the 5' RACE reads through MiXCR, one entry per CDR3 protein. Of 1.5 million to 2 million distinct CDR3 sequences in the sample, about 50% were seen once. The sequenced sample was blood. These receptors all stem from a woman between 40 and 55 years old in good health.

This clonotype was picked up a small number of times. The chain employs TRBV20-1 and TRBJ2-3, with TRBD1 matching over 8 bases. The CDR3 totals 15 residues. V was clipped by 0 bases and J by 4 bases; unmatched bases: 6. The germline V gene has CDR1 DFQATT and CDR2 SNEGSKA (reference sequence). CDR3 residues: CSARDRGTGADTQYF. CDR3 in DNA: TGCAGTGCTAGAGATCGTGGGACAGGTGCAGATACGCAGTATTTT.

This sequence joins TRBV20-1 and TRBJ1-1; D ambiguous. The germline gives CDR1 DFQATT, CDR2 SNEGSKA (reference sequence). With 0 bases removed from V and 1 base from J, the gap between germline ends came to 15 bases. The length of the CDR3 is 16 residues. The CDR3 nucleotides read TGCAGTGCTAGAGATACCGCCCGGACGGGGAACACTGAAGCTTTCTTT. Translating it yields CSARDTARTGNTEAFF.

This clonotype appeared a few times. The rearrangement joins TRBV20-1 to TRBJ1-6; tentatively, D is TRBD1 (6 bases). The V gene lost 6 bases and the J gene lost 8 bases, with 29 bases spanning the gap. The CDR3 covers 18 residues. From germline, CDR1 is DFQATT and CDR2 SNEGSKA (reference sequence). The CDR3: CSARRRVGGLVSDSPLHF. The DNA of the CDR3 is TGCAGTGCCAGACGGCGGGTAGGGGGTTTGGTCTCTGATTCACCCCTCCACTTT.

The chain recombines TRBV28 with TRBJ2-7; 8 positions match TRBD1. This CDR3 has 15 amino acids. Germline V gives CDR1 MDHEN, CDR2 SYDVKM. The V gene end was trimmed by 7 bases and the J gene end by 0 bases; junction bases not matched to a gene: 8. CDR3 protein: CASTEGQGFSYEQYF. CDR3 sequence (DNA): TGTGCCAGCACAGAAGGACAGGGCTTCTCCTACGAGCAGTACTTC. Combining the CDR3 with reference TRBV28 and TRBJ2-7 gives the whole variable domain DVKVTQSSRYLVKRTGEKVFLECVQDMDHENMFWYRQDPGLGLRLIYFSYDVKMKEKGDIPEGYSVSREKKERFSLILESASTNQTSMYLCASTEGQGFSYEQYFGPGTRLTVT.

This clonotype has more than one count but fewer than ten. The chain combines TRBV15 with TRBJ2-1; no clear D. Deletions cut 0 bases from V and 12 bases from J, with 9 bases between. CDR3 size: 12 residues. From germline, CDR1 is LNHNV and CDR2 YYDKDF (reference sequence). In DNA form, the CDR3 reads TGTGCCACCAGCAGAGATGACGACGGGCAGTTCTTC. Amino acid sequence: CATSRDDDGQFF.

The chain uses TRBV5-1 and TRBJ2-1, with TRBD2 matching over 13 bases. The V segment lost 0 bases and the J segment 8 bases; nucleotides outside the gene matches: 5. Germline V gives CDR1 SGHRS, CDR2 YFSETQ. There are 16 residues in the CDR3. Here the CDR3 DNA reads TGCGCCAGCAGCTTGGATGGACTAGCGGGGGAGGATGAGCAGTTCTTC. It translates to CASSLDGLAGEDEQFF.

The V gene is TRBV28, the J gene TRBJ1-1; D is unclear. This CDR3 region has 12 residues. From germline, CDR1 is MDHEN and CDR2 SYDVKM. Trimming shortened V by 2 bases and J by 7 bases, and 8 bases separated the two germline ends. CDR3 amino acids: CASSLTTYEAFF. DNA of the CDR3: TGTGCCAGCAGTTTAACGACATATGAAGCTTTCTTT.

The rearrangement joins TRBV18 to TRBJ2-5; D is possibly TRBD2 (6 bases). V was shortened by 3 bases and J by 5 bases, with 13 bases between the two germline ends. The CDR3 loop spans 14 amino acids. Germline V gene sequence: CDR1 KGHSH, CDR2 LQKENI. CDR3: CASSPSGRLETQYF. CDR3 nucleotide sequence: TGTGCCAGCTCACCCAGCGGGCGGTTGGAGACCCAGTACTTC. The complete variable domain, with remaining parts taken from reference TRBV18 and TRBJ2-5, reads NAGVMQNPRHLVRRRGQEARLRCSPMKGHSHVYWYRQLPEEGLKFMVYLQKENIIDESGMPKERFSAEFPKEGPSILRIQQVVRGDSAAYFCASSPSGRLETQYFGPGTRLLVL.

The chain couples TRBV4-1 to TRBJ2-7; 12 bases fit TRBD2. Germline V CDR1 and CDR2: MGHRA, YSYEKL. The CDR3 loop spans 15 amino acids. V trimming: 2 bases; J trimming: 3 bases; junction bases outside the gene matches: 2. CDR3 coding DNA: TGCGCCAGCAGCCAATGGACTAGCGGGGACTACGAGCAGTACTTC. It encodes CASSQWTSGDYEQYF.

This clonotype occurred a few times. V usage is TRBV9 and J usage is TRBJ2-7, with D perhaps matching TRBD1 (5 bases). Germline CDR1 is SGDLS and CDR2 is YYNGEE. V gave up 0 bases and J gave up 1 base, with 14 bases separating them. The CDR3 has 16 residues. The CDR3 DNA reads as TGTGCCAGCAGCGTAGGGTCAGGGATTATTTCCTACGAGCAGTACTTC. It yields the protein CASSVGSGIISYEQYF.

CDR3 bases: TGTGCCAGCAGCCAAGAATTCCTCACTGAAAACACCATATATTTT. It is translated as CASSQEFLTENTIYF. This chain joins TRBV4-2 and TRBJ1-3; D is undetermined. The CDR3 length is 15 residues. The ends were cut back, 0 bases at V and 6 bases at J, with 12 bases in the middle. The V gene's germline CDR1 is LGHNA and CDR2 YNFKEQ.

V gene TRBV20-1 combines with J gene TRBJ2-1; maybe TRBD2 (5 bases). V was pared by 5 bases and J by 3 bases, with 8 bases between. CDR1 and CDR2 (germline): DFQATT, SNEGSKA (reference sequence). There are 12 residues in the CDR3. Here the CDR3 DNA reads TGCAGTGCTGTAGACTACTACAATGAGCAGTTCTTC. It codes for CSAVDYYNEQFF.

A few counts support this clonotype. The chain joins TRBV15 to TRBJ1-2; 10 nucleotides line up with TRBD1. The V gene's germline CDR1 is LNHNV and CDR2 YYDKDF (reference sequence). V lost 1 base and J lost 0; bases outside the gene matches: 2. CDR3 length: 16 amino acids. The CDR3 coding sequence is TGTGCCACCAGCAGAGTTGGACAGGGGGCTAACTATGGCTACACCTTC. Residues: CATSRVGQGANYGYTF.

This rearrangement joins TRBV7-2 to TRBJ1-1; D not resolved. Germline V gene sequence: CDR1 SGHTA, CDR2 FQGNSA. The length of the CDR3 is 15 residues. Between the trimmed V and J ends, which lost 2 bases and 6 bases, there was a span of 16 bases. CDR3 sequence reads: CASSLNRRTAAEAFF. The CDR3 nucleotides read TGTGCCAGCAGCTTAAACCGGCGAACAGCGGCTGAAGCTTTCTTT.

This clonotype has more than one count but fewer than ten. This chain joins TRBV29-1 and TRBJ2-7; TRBD1 matches at 9 bases. Germline assignment: CDR1 SQVTM and CDR2 ANQGSEA. The CDR3 has 13 residues. With 4 bases clipped from V and 4 bases from J, the junction kept 5 bases outside the gene matches. CDR3 amino acids: CSVAGQGIYEQYF. DNA of the CDR3: TGCAGCGTTGCGGGACAGGGTATTTACGAGCAGTACTTC.

The chain links TRBV6-1 to TRBJ2-1, with 8 bases matching TRBD2. Looked up from germline, CDR1 is MNHNS and CDR2 is SASEGT. V dropped 3 bases and J dropped 9; count of bases not matched to a gene: 7. The CDR3 consists of 14 residues. The CDR3 DNA reads as TGTGCCAGCAGTGACCTGGGACTAGTAGGTGAGCAGTTCTTC. This codes for CASSDLGLVGEQFF.

In this sample, this clonotype turned up a few times. The chain joins TRBV27 to TRBJ1-6; tentative D call: TRBD1 (5 bases). Germline V gene sequence: CDR1 MNHEY, CDR2 SMNVEV (reference sequence). V lost 0 bases, J lost 0 bases, and 9 bases lay in between. This CDR3 has 17 residues. CDR3 in amino acids: CASSLSTDHSYNSPLHF. CDR3 in DNA: TGTGCCAGCAGTTTATCGACAGATCACTCCTATAATTCACCCCTCCACTTT.

The table lists this clonotype with a count of one. The V gene is TRBV18, the J gene TRBJ2-1; no clear D. Trimming pared 0 bases from V and 0 bases from J, leaving 6 bases between. CDR1 is KGHSH and CDR2 is LQKENI in the germline V gene. CDR3 length equals 15 residues. Written as DNA, the CDR3 is TGTGCCAGCTCACCACCCCTTATCTCCTACAATGAGCAGTTCTTC. This gives the protein CASSPPLISYNEQFF.

The chain recombines TRBV5-5 with TRBJ1-2; 8 bases align to TRBD1. The trim removed 4 bases at V and 1 base at J, leaving 15 bases unmatched. The CDR3 runs 18 residues. Germline CDR1 SGHKS, CDR2 YYEKEE (reference sequence). The CDR3 DNA reads as TGTGCCAGCAGCCCAGGGGGAGTTTCAGGGGGCAGTAACTATGGCTACACCTTC. Its translation: CASSPGGVSGGSNYGYTF.

The V gene is TRBV27, the J gene TRBJ1-2; a possible D gene is TRBD1 (6 bases). The CDR3 loop spans 14 amino acids. The V end was cut by 2 bases, the J end by 7 bases, with 14 bases between. CDR1 and CDR2 from the germline V gene are MNHEY and SMNVEV (reference sequence). The CDR3 region has the DNA TGTGCCAGCAGTTTAACGTACAGGGACGGTGGCTACACCTTC. It yields the protein CASSLTYRDGGYTF.

The chain couples TRBV29-1 to TRBJ2-7; the D gene is possibly TRBD1 (6 bases). Germline CDR1 and CDR2: SQVTM and ANQGSEA. V was shortened by 5 bases and J by 0 bases, with 11 bases between the two germline ends. The CDR3 sequence is 13 residues long. CDR3 nucleotides: TGCAGCGTTCGACAGGAAAGCTCCTACGAGCAGTACTTC. Its translation: CSVRQESSYEQYF.

The chain joins TRBV29-1 to TRBJ2-3; the match to TRBD2 covers 8 bases. V shed 4 bases and J 14 bases; nucleotides not matched to a gene: 5. The length of the CDR3 is 10 residues. Germline V lookup: CDR1 SQVTM, CDR2 ANQGSEA. As DNA, the CDR3 is TGCAGCGTTGTGGCGGGGGGTTGGTATTTT. Amino acid sequence: CSVVAGGWYF.

The chain couples TRBV28 to TRBJ2-1, with 8 bases aligning to TRBD1. V trimming: 5 bases; J trimming: 3 bases; junction bases outside the gene matches: 6. The CDR3 consists of 15 residues. Germline CDR1 is MDHEN and CDR2 is SYDVKM. The CDR3 loop reads CASSEDRGHYNEQFF. The CDR3 nucleotides are TGTGCCAGCAGTGAAGACAGGGGTCACTACAATGAGCAGTTCTTC.

A few counts support this clonotype. The chain recombines TRBV6-5 with TRBJ2-3; 9 bases agree with TRBD2. V lost 4 bases to trimming and J lost 7 bases; unmatched junction nucleotides: 12. Germline lookup yields CDR1 MNHEY and CDR2 SVGAGI. The length of the CDR3 is 16 residues. The CDR3 sequence: CASSSAGGVMTNTQYF. CDR3 DNA: TGTGCCAGCAGTTCCGCGGGGGGGGTGATGACTAATACGCAGTATTTT.

The rearrangement uses TRBV5-1 and TRBJ2-1; the D is unclear. This CDR3 contains 13 residues. Trimming left V 8 bases short and J 10 bases short, with 19 bases between. The germline gives CDR1 SGHRS, CDR2 YFSETQ. Here the CDR3 DNA reads TGCGCCAGTAGCCCCAGACTCCTTGCCGAGCAGTTCTTC. Amino acid sequence: CASSPRLLAEQFF.

This chain uses TRBV20-1 with TRBJ2-4; D is unresolved. Looked up from germline, CDR1 is DFQATT and CDR2 is SNEGSKA (reference sequence). This CDR3 region has 14 residues. V dropped 4 bases and J dropped 0 bases, with 10 bases sitting between them. The CDR3 DNA reads as TGCAGTGCTAATCCCCGACTAGCCAAAAACATTCAGTACTTC. It encodes CSANPRLAKNIQYF.

The V gene is TRBV12-3 or TRBV12-4, the J gene TRBJ2-1; weak D call: TRBD2 (6 bases). V was trimmed by 8 bases and J by 9 bases, leaving 17 bases between them. The CDR3 length is 13 residues. CDR3 sequence (DNA): TGTGCCAGCCTCATTGTCGGGAGCGGTGAGCAGTTCTTC. Translated: CASLIVGSGEQFF.

The chain has TRBV4-1 and TRBJ1-2; 8 bases align to TRBD1. The CDR3 covers 15 residues. Losses at the gene ends were 4 bases for V and 3 bases for J; bases not matched to a gene: 7. Germline V gene data show CDR1 as MGHRA and CDR2 as YSYEKL. The DNA of the CDR3 is TGCGCCAGCAGCCGCGCCCCGGACAGGGACTATGGCTACACCTTC. Its translation is CASSRAPDRDYGYTF.

The chain links TRBV7-2 to TRBJ2-5; 9 bases are shared with TRBD2. The V and J ends lost 4 bases and 4 bases, in that order; junction bases with no gene match: 7. Germline V CDR1 and CDR2: SGHTA, FQGNSA. The CDR3 sequence is 15 residues long. DNA for the CDR3: TGTGCCAGCAGCTCGCGGGGGGGCTATCCAGAGACCCAGTACTTC. It codes for CASSSRGGYPETQYF.

The chain carries TRBV4-1 and TRBJ2-7, with 8 bases matching TRBD1. The ends lost 1 base at V and 4 bases at J; junction bases unmatched: 6. CDR3 length: 15 residues. Germline V gene sequence: CDR1 MGHRA, CDR2 YSYEKL. The CDR3 sequence: CASSQGETGVYEQYF. The DNA for the CDR3 is TGCGCCAGCAGCCAAGGGGAGACAGGGGTATACGAGCAGTACTTC.